The 6 T cell receptor beta chains below come from one sample, sequenced in a study of blood T cell repertoires in COVID-19. Using immunoSEQ multiplex PCR, the repertoire was profiled, and TCRdb retains in-frame clones only, with some absent. Seen here are 130,000 to 150,000 clones, approximately 80% observed once, and the top ten hold approximately 38%. Sequencing was carried out using peripheral blood. These receptors all come from a human donor in a cohort sampled during active COVID-19.

The rearrangement uses TRBV2 and TRBJ1-2, with D perhaps TRBD1 (5 bases). V lost 8 bases, J lost 7 bases, and 14 bases lay in between. The CDR3 is made up of 12 amino acids. Germline V gene data show CDR1 as SNHLY and CDR2 as FYNNEI. For the CDR3, the DNA is TGTGCCAGCTCAAGGGGTGGCTCTGGCTACACCTTC. Protein sequence: CASSRGGSGYTF. Based on the CDR3 plus reference TRBV2 and TRBJ1-2, the full variable domain is EPEVTQTPSHQVTQMGQEVILRCVPISNHLYFYWYRQILGQKVEFLVSFYNNEISEKSEIFDDQFSVERPDGSNFTLKIRSTKLEDSAMYFCASSRGGSGYTFGSGTRLTVV.

The chain uses TRBV15 and TRBJ2-7; 8 bases fit TRBD2. CDR1 is LNHNV, CDR2 YYDKDF, per germline (reference sequence). After removal of 5 bases from V and 2 bases from J, the junction contained 8 bases not matched to a gene. CDR3 length equals 15 residues. The CDR3 region has the DNA TGTGCCACCAGCCCTTTGCGGGGGGCCCCCTACGAGCAGTACTTC. Translation: CATSPLRGAPYEQYF.

The CDR3 loop reads CAWSVSRTGGPRSYNSPLHF. The CDR3 DNA sequence: TGTGCCTGGAGTGTATCTCGGACAGGGGGTCCCCGCTCCTATAATTCACCCCTCCACTTT. J is TRBJ1-6 and V is TRBV30, with TRBD1 matching 10 bases. This CDR3 is 20 amino acids long. With V trimmed by 0 bases and J by 0 bases, 11 bases remained unmatched. CDR1 and CDR2 from the germline V gene are GTSNPN and SVGIG (reference sequence).

This sequence joins TRBV28 and TRBJ1-6, with 8 bases that match TRBD1. CDR3 length: 15 amino acids. Germline V gives CDR1 MDHEN, CDR2 SYDVKM. Germline trimming cut 5 bases from V and 10 bases from J; bases unmatched to any gene: 10. DNA for the CDR3: TGTGCCAGCAGTACCTCCGGGCAGGGGGCCTCACCCCTCCACTTT. This encodes CASSTSGQGASPLHF.

The chain couples TRBV6-5 to TRBJ2-7; D is possibly TRBD1 (7 bases). The CDR3 has 13 amino acids. Germline CDR1 MNHEY, CDR2 SVGAGI. V lost 8 bases to trimming and J lost 3 bases, with 14 bases between them. DNA for the CDR3: TGTGCCAGCCGCGGGACAGAGGACTACGAGCAGTACTTC. Protein: CASRGTEDYEQYF.

The chain recombines TRBV11-2 with TRBJ1-2, with D uncertain. Trimming took 5 bases from V and 6 from J, leaving 22 bases between them. The CDR3 is 16 amino acids. Per the germline V gene, CDR1 is SGHAT and CDR2 is FQNNGV. In DNA, the CDR3 is TGTGCCAGCAGCCTAGCAATTGTGGCAGGCCCGAATGGCTACACCTTC. Protein product: CASSLAIVAGPNGYTF.